This passage covers 32 T cell receptor beta chains from one sample sequenced in a study of technical replicates of blood from several donors. Method: immunoSEQ multiplex PCR; TCRdb's copy keeps in-frame clones and lacks some. The repertoire holds more than 65,000 clones, with nearly 98% as singletons. Sequencing was performed on T cells isolated from PBMCs. These receptors were taken from a human donor in good health.

The chain carries TRBV5-1 and TRBJ2-7, with TRBD1 matching 10 bases. This CDR3 spans 14 amino acids. The V and J ends lost 0 bases and 7 bases, in that order; junction bases with no gene match: 4. CDR1 SGHRS and CDR2 YFSETQ come from the germline V gene. DNA of the CDR3: TGCGCCAGCAGCTTGGGACAGGGGGCTTGGGAGCAGTACTTC. The encoded protein is CASSLGQGAWEQYF. Using reference TRBV5-1 and TRBJ2-7 for the parts outside the CDR3, the full variable domain is KAGVTQTPRYLIKTRGQQVTLSCSPISGHRSVSWYQQTPGQGLQFLFEYFSETQRNKGNFPGRFSGRQFSNSRSEMNVSTLELGDSALYLCASSLGQGAWEQYFGPGTRLTVT.

This clone appeared a single time. CDR3 protein: CASKSGGSGAFF. The CDR3 DNA reads as TGTGCCAGCAAATCAGGGGGATCGGGAGCTTTCTTT. The rearrangement links TRBV6-6 to TRBJ1-1, with TRBD1 identical over 7 bases. The CDR3 totals 12 residues. V shed 7 bases and J 10 bases; nucleotides not matched to a gene: 9. Germline lookup yields CDR1 MNHNY and CDR2 SVGAGI (reference sequence).

This sequence joins TRBV27 and TRBJ2-7; 7 bases align to TRBD2. Losses at the gene ends were 3 bases for V and 4 bases for J; bases not matched to a gene: 6. Germline V lookup: CDR1 MNHEY, CDR2 SMNVEV (reference sequence). This CDR3 contains 14 residues. DNA of the CDR3: TGTGCCAGCAGTTTTGCGGCTAGCGGATACGAGCAGTACTTC. It specifies CASSFAASGYEQYF.

The chain is built from TRBV25-1 and TRBJ2-3; 10 bases map to TRBD1. The CDR3 runs to 15 residues. Germline assignment: CDR1 MGHDK and CDR2 SYGVNS. Trimming took 8 bases from V and 2 from J; bases not matched to a gene: 7. The CDR3 region is CASGGQGVATDTQYF. The CDR3 DNA reads as TGTGCCAGCGGAGGACAGGGGGTCGCCACAGATACGCAGTATTTT.

Here the CDR3 reads CASSYDMGTSGNEQFF. The CDR3 DNA reads TGTGCCAGCAGTTACGATATGGGGACTAGCGGGAATGAGCAGTTCTTC. The chain couples TRBV6-5 to TRBJ2-1; TRBD2 agrees at 12 bases. This CDR3 has 16 residues. Per the germline V gene, CDR1 is MNHEY and CDR2 is SVGAGI. The J segment lost 7 bases and the V segment lost 2 bases, leaving 6 bases of the junction unmatched.

This chain connects TRBV28 to TRBJ2-7, with TRBD1 matching over 7 bases. Germline CDR1 MDHEN, CDR2 SYDVKM. CDR3 size: 15 residues. V was clipped by 4 bases and J by 3 bases; unmatched bases: 9. Written as DNA, the CDR3 is TGTGCCAGCAGTTGGTCAGGGGGATCCATCTACGAGCAGTACTTC. Translated: CASSWSGGSIYEQYF.

A single count supports this clone. This chain links TRBV5-1 with TRBJ2-1; TRBD2 matches at 8 bases. Germline trimming cut 4 bases from V and 4 bases from J; bases unmatched to any gene: 7. CDR1 and CDR2 (germline): SGHRS, YFSETQ. CDR3 length: 15 residues. In DNA form, the CDR3 reads TGCGCCAGCAGCCTGGGACTAGAGGCATACAATGAGCAGTTCTTC. Protein sequence: CASSLGLEAYNEQFF. Full variable domain (missing parts from reference TRBV5-1 and TRBJ2-1): KAGVTQTPRYLIKTRGQQVTLSCSPISGHRSVSWYQQTPGQGLQFLFEYFSETQRNKGNFPGRFSGRQFSNSRSEMNVSTLELGDSALYLCASSLGLEAYNEQFFGPGTRLTVL.

Of note for this clone: The junction does not match germline at one end; this may be a read error. The same CDR3 also results from other DNA sequences found in this sample. The chain carries TRBV5-4 and TRBJ2-7; D is unclear. CDR1 and CDR2 (germline): SGHNT, YYREEE (reference sequence). This CDR3 comprises 15 residues. The CDR3 sequence: CASSLGTQVVYEQYF. The CDR3 bases are TGTGCCAGCAGTTTGGGTACTCAGGTAGTCTACGAGCAGTACTTC.

J is TRBJ1-2 and V is TRBV5-1; no definite D call. The V end was cut by 0 bases, the J end by 3 bases, with 12 bases between. The CDR3 is 15 residues long. CDR1 and CDR2 from the germline V gene are SGHRS and YFSETQ. Here the CDR3 DNA reads TGCGCCAGCAGCTTGGCCGACACAACCTACTATGGCTACACCTTC. Its translation: CASSLADTTYYGYTF.

This chain joins TRBV5-1 and TRBJ1-3, with a tentative D call TRBD1 (6 bases). V shed 4 bases and J shed 4 bases, with 9 bases lying between them. The germline V gene encodes CDR1 SGHRS and CDR2 YFSETQ. This CDR3 region has 13 residues. The DNA for the CDR3 is TGCGCCAGCAGCCGGGACAACGGAAACACCATATATTTT. Its translation: CASSRDNGNTIYF.

V is TRBV7-8 and J is TRBJ1-1, with 7 positions matching TRBD1. The trim removed 4 bases at V and 4 bases at J, leaving 6 bases unmatched. CDR1 and CDR2 (germline): SGHVS, FQNEAQ. The CDR3 runs 14 residues. The CDR3 sequence is CASSYRGSGTEAFF. CDR3 DNA: TGTGCCAGCAGCTACAGGGGATCGGGCACTGAAGCTTTCTTT.

The V call is TRBV7-9, the J call TRBJ1-2; 10 bases align to TRBD1. The CDR3 covers 16 residues. J lost 8 bases, V lost 0 bases, and 9 bases had no gene match. Looked up from germline, CDR1 is SEHNR and CDR2 is FQNEAQ (reference sequence). Written as DNA, the CDR3 is TGTGCCAGCAGCTTAGCTGGGACAGGGGATATCACAGGCTACACCTTC. The encoded protein is CASSLAGTGDITGYTF.

This clone was observed a single time. This chain joins TRBV10-2 and TRBJ1-2; 9 nucleotides match TRBD1. V shed 0 bases and J 8 bases; nucleotides not matched to a gene: 4. This CDR3 has 14 amino acids. CDR1 and CDR2 (germline): WSHSY, SAAADI. The CDR3 DNA follows: TGCGCCAGCAGTGAGTCCAGGACAGGGGAAGGCTACACCTTC. Translation: CASSESRTGEGYTF.

V and J are TRBV7-9 and TRBJ1-2; 7 nucleotides agree with TRBD1. V shed 4 bases and J 4 bases; nucleotides not matched to a gene: 9. Per germline, CDR1 SEHNR and CDR2 FQNEAQ (reference sequence). CDR3 size: 15 residues. The DNA of the CDR3 is TGTGCCAGCAGCTCGCCGACAGGGCGACTCTATGGCTACACCTTC. It is translated as CASSSPTGRLYGYTF.

The V gene is TRBV6-5, the J gene TRBJ1-5; D is undetermined. Germline-derived CDR1 and CDR2 are MNHEY and SVGAGI. The CDR3 is 13 residues long. Trimming left V 5 bases short and J 4 bases short, with 9 bases between. The CDR3 protein is CASSGALNQPQHF. The CDR3 nucleotides are TGTGCCAGCAGTGGAGCCTTAAATCAGCCCCAGCATTTT.

The rearrangement links TRBV9 to TRBJ1-1; D is undetermined. Germline V gene data show CDR1 as SGDLS and CDR2 as YYNGEE. The V and J ends lost 0 bases and 1 base respectively, with 13 bases between them. The CDR3 has 16 residues. CDR3 loop: CASSVEAAPRNTEAFF. The CDR3 bases are TGTGCCAGCAGCGTAGAAGCGGCGCCGCGGAACACTGAAGCTTTCTTT.

The chain has TRBV5-6 and TRBJ2-7; perhaps TRBD1 as D (5 bases). CDR1 and CDR2 (germline): SGHDT, YYEEEE. The V and J ends lost 0 bases and 2 bases respectively, with 9 bases between them. The CDR3 totals 14 residues. CDR3 bases: TGTGCCAGCAGCTTGGTCGGCAGGGCCTACGAGCAGTACTTC. Its protein product is CASSLVGRAYEQYF.

With regard to this clone: The junction departs from germline at one end; a sequencing error may be responsible. This chain uses TRBV7-2 with TRBJ1-1; D unclear. Germline lookup yields CDR1 SGHTA and CDR2 FQGNSA. The CDR3 covers 10 residues. Here the CDR3 DNA reads TGTGCCAGCAGCTTAACCGACAAAATCTTT. Its translation: CASSLTDKIF.

The rearrangement uses TRBV27 and TRBJ2-7, with TRBD1 identical over 8 bases. The V segment lost 3 bases and the J segment 7 bases; nucleotides outside the gene matches: 5. The CDR3 sequence is 13 residues long. Per the germline V gene, CDR1 is MNHEY and CDR2 is SMNVEV (reference sequence). CDR3 amino acids: CASSFPGGDEQYF. In DNA, the CDR3 is TGTGCCAGCAGTTTTCCAGGGGGCGATGAGCAGTACTTC.

CDR3: CAWIPESNEQFF. The CDR3, as DNA: TGTGCCTGGATCCCGGAGTCCAATGAGCAGTTCTTC. The chain employs TRBV30 and TRBJ2-1, with no clear D. The V gene lost 4 bases and the J gene lost 6 bases, with 10 bases spanning the gap. Germline assignment: CDR1 GTSNPN and CDR2 SVGIG (reference sequence). This CDR3 region has 12 residues.

The chain uses TRBV27 and TRBJ2-1; D is perhaps TRBD2 (6 bases). Germline-derived CDR1 and CDR2 are MNHEY and SMNVEV (reference sequence). The CDR3 has 14 amino acids. V was clipped by 5 bases and J by 5 bases, with 13 bases between them. The CDR3 DNA sequence: TGTGCCAGCAGTGCTTTTTGGGGGGACAATGAGCAGTTCTTC. The encoded protein is CASSAFWGDNEQFF.

The sample holds one count of this clone. The chain is built from TRBV7-3 and TRBJ2-7, with 7 bases fitting TRBD1. The CDR3 is 13 residues long. The ends lost 0 bases at V and 5 bases at J; junction bases unmatched: 1. Germline assignment: CDR1 SGHTA and CDR2 FQGTGA. CDR3 sequence (DNA): TGTGCCAGCAGCTTAACAGGGACAGACGAGCAGTACTTC. Translated: CASSLTGTDEQYF.

The chain recombines TRBV5-5 with TRBJ2-2, with 8 bases fitting TRBD2. The V and J ends lost 7 bases and 3 bases, in that order; junction bases with no gene match: 14. Germline V gene data show CDR1 as SGHKS and CDR2 as YYEKEE (reference sequence). CDR3 size: 17 residues. The CDR3 reads CASELKDSGIYTGELFF. The CDR3 nucleotides are TGTGCCAGCGAGCTCAAAGATAGCGGGATATACACCGGGGAGCTGTTTTTT. Full variable domain (remainder filled in from reference TRBV5-5 and TRBJ2-2): DAGVTQSPTHLIKTRGQQVTLRCSPISGHKSVSWYQQVLGQGPQFIFQYYEKEERGRGNFPDRFSARQFPNYSSELNVNALLLGDSALYLCASELKDSGIYTGELFFGEGSRLTVL.

CDR3 nucleotides: TGCAGCGTTGAAGGCGGCCAAATTAATACGCAGTATTTT. Translation gives CSVEGGQINTQYF. This chain connects TRBV29-1 to TRBJ2-3; no reliable D call. With 1 base removed from V and 7 bases from J, the gap between germline ends came to 12 bases. The CDR3 totals 13 residues. Germline CDR1 reads SQVTM; CDR2 reads ANQGSEA.

The genes are TRBV7-9 and TRBJ2-7; the D gene is possibly TRBD2 (8 bases). CDR1 SEHNR and CDR2 FQNEAQ come from the germline V gene (reference sequence). CDR3 length equals 15 residues. V shed 4 bases and J shed 5 bases, with 18 bases lying between them. The CDR3 DNA follows: TGTGCCAGCAGCTCGACAGGGACGGGAGGGGACGAGCAGTACTTC. It specifies CASSSTGTGGDEQYF.

V and J are TRBV19 and TRBJ2-7, with 9 bases matching TRBD1. Germline CDR1 and CDR2: LNHDA and SQIVND (reference sequence). This CDR3 region has 14 residues. The V segment lost 7 bases and the J segment 5 bases; nucleotides outside the gene matches: 9. CDR3 sequence (DNA): TGTGCCAGTACCCTGGGACAGGGTGCCCACGAGCAGTACTTC. It translates to CASTLGQGAHEQYF.

CDR3 protein: CSVEGGGGNYGYTF. In nucleotides, the CDR3 is TGCAGCGTTGAGGGGGGAGGCGGGAACTATGGCTACACCTTC. The V gene is TRBV29-1, the J gene TRBJ1-2, with D possibly being TRBD1 (5 bases). CDR1 SQVTM and CDR2 ANQGSEA come from the germline V gene. The ends were cut back, 3 bases at V and 2 bases at J, with 13 bases in the middle. The CDR3 runs to 14 residues.

The chain employs TRBV18 and TRBJ1-4, with 8 bases that match TRBD1. After removal of 6 bases from V and 6 bases from J, the junction contained 9 bases not matched to a gene. Germline values: CDR1 KGHSH, CDR2 LQKENI. There are 15 residues in the CDR3. The CDR3 loop is CASSLDRGRDEKLFF. The DNA for the CDR3 is TGTGCCAGCTCTCTCGACAGGGGTCGGGATGAAAAACTGTTTTTT.

The rearrangement uses TRBV6-1 and TRBJ1-2; 11 nucleotides align to TRBD1. J lost 5 bases, V lost 4 bases, and 9 bases had no gene match. CDR1 and CDR2 from the germline V gene are MNHNS and SASEGT. This CDR3 has 16 amino acids. CDR3 bases: TGTGCCAGCAGTGCCTCTGGACAGGGGGCAAGATATGGCTACACCTTC. Translation: CASSASGQGARYGYTF.

This chain links TRBV12-5 with TRBJ1-5; unclear D gene. The CDR3 sequence is 12 residues long. CDR1 is LGHNT and CDR2 is FRNRAP in the germline V gene. With 1 base removed from V and 9 bases from J, the gap between germline ends came to 7 bases. The CDR3 DNA reads as TGTGCTAGTGGTTTGGGCGTCTGGCCCCAGCATTTT. The encoded protein is CASGLGVWPQHF. The variable domain in full, completed from reference TRBV12-5 and TRBJ1-5, reads DARVTQTPRHKVTEMGQEVTMRCQPILGHNTVFWYRQTMMQGLELLAYFRNRAPLDDSGMPKDRFSAEMPDATLATLKIQPSEPRDSAVYFCASGLGVWPQHFGDGTRLSIL.

This chain links TRBV4-2 with TRBJ2-3; no firm D call. V lost 1 base, J lost 4 bases, and 6 bases lay in between. Germline V lookup: CDR1 LGHNA, CDR2 YNFKEQ. The CDR3 is made up of 13 amino acids. CDR3 in DNA: TGTGCCAGCAGCCAAGCCCTCTCAGATACGCAGTATTTT. This sequence encodes CASSQALSDTQYF.

The CDR3 reads CAWSDTGGTEAFF. The CDR3 DNA sequence: TGTGCCTGGAGTGACACAGGGGGCACTGAAGCTTTCTTT. The chain links TRBV30 to TRBJ1-1, with 8 nucleotides matching TRBD1. Germline-derived CDR1 and CDR2 are GTSNPN and SVGIG (reference sequence). V was pared by 1 base and J by 4 bases, with 2 bases of the junction left unmatched. This CDR3 has 13 amino acids.